This T cell receptor beta chain was retrieved from a study of PD-1 blockade in classical Hodgkin lymphoma. In every patient, relapse followed autologous stem cell transplantation, while exposure to brentuximab vedotin differed. V was cut by 2 bases and J by 6 bases, with 17 bases left in between. The V gene's germline CDR1 is SGHRS and CDR2 YFSETQ. The CDR3 covers 16 residues. Sequencing used immunoSEQ multiplex PCR; TCRdb keeps in-frame clones, though not all of them. The data show roughly 60,000 clones, over 85% seen once. Sequenced material: peripheral blood mononuclear cells (PBMCs), taken at baseline. This clonotype was obtained from a human donor with classical Hodgkin lymphoma. The chain combines TRBV5-1 with TRBJ2-2, with D possibly being TRBD2 (6 bases). This CDR3 reads CASSFWGEKGPGELFF. CDR3 sequence (DNA): TGCGCCAGCAGCTTCTGGGGGGAGAAAGGTCCCGGGGAGCTGTTTTTT.